These 20 T cell receptor beta chains share one sample of origin, sequenced in a study of blood T cell repertoires in COVID-19. Method: immunoSEQ multiplex PCR; TCRdb's copy keeps in-frame clones and lacks some. The top ten hold 1% to 1.5% of the sample, which has over 300,000 clones, around 89% seen once. What was sequenced was peripheral blood. Receptors originate from a man aged 35-49 years with acute or convalescent COVID-19.

The chain links TRBV18 to TRBJ1-5; possibly TRBD1 for D (6 bases). CDR1 KGHSH and CDR2 LQKENI come from the germline V gene. The CDR3 is 16 residues long. V lost 3 bases and J lost 7, with 19 bases in between. This CDR3 reads CASSPGVGGIYQPQHF. The CDR3, as DNA: TGTGCCAGCTCACCCGGGGTAGGGGGAATCTACCAGCCCCAGCATTTT. Complete variable domain (other parts from reference TRBV18 and TRBJ1-5): NAGVMQNPRHLVRRRGQEARLRCSPMKGHSHVYWYRQLPEEGLKFMVYLQKENIIDESGMPKERFSAEFPKEGPSILRIQQVVRGDSAAYFCASSPGVGGIYQPQHFGDGTRLSIL.

This chain joins TRBV27 and TRBJ1-4; D remains ambiguous. The germline CDR1 and CDR2 sequences are MNHEY and SMNVEV (reference sequence). This CDR3 region has 16 residues. Trimming removed 3 bases at V and 0 bases at J, with 11 bases between. CDR3 protein: CASSFGGFSTNEKLFF. The CDR3 nucleotides are TGTGCCAGCAGTTTTGGAGGATTTTCAACTAATGAAAAACTGTTTTTT.

This clone has just one count. The V call is TRBV6-5, the J call TRBJ1-6; the match to TRBD1 covers 7 bases. CDR3 length: 16 amino acids. Per germline, CDR1 MNHEY and CDR2 SVGAGI. V dropped 0 bases and J dropped 4; count of bases not matched to a gene: 3. Here the CDR3 reads CASSYSGTDYNSPLHF. The CDR3 coding sequence is TGTGCCAGCAGTTACTCAGGGACAGATTATAATTCACCCCTCCACTTT.

V is TRBV27 and J is TRBJ2-5, with D maybe TRBD2 (6 bases). The CDR3 runs 13 residues. Looked up from germline, CDR1 is MNHEY and CDR2 is SMNVEV (reference sequence). V dropped 9 bases and J dropped 4 bases, with 15 bases sitting between them. The CDR3 here is CASGGTSGETQYF. CDR3 nucleotides: TGTGCCAGTGGGGGGACCTCCGGAGAGACCCAGTACTTC.

This rearrangement joins TRBV27 to TRBJ1-5, with 11 nucleotides matching TRBD1. Germline V CDR1 and CDR2: MNHEY, SMNVEV (reference sequence). The CDR3 is 15 residues long. Trimming removed 5 bases from V and 7 bases from J; junction bases left unmatched: 7. The CDR3 loop is CASSPGQGAGQPQHF. Written as DNA, the CDR3 is TGTGCCAGCAGTCCCGGACAGGGGGCTGGACAGCCCCAGCATTTT.

This sequence joins TRBV9 and TRBJ2-3; 9 bases are a match to TRBD2. The J segment lost 5 bases and the V segment lost 4 bases, leaving 14 bases of the junction unmatched. The CDR3 extends over 17 amino acids. Germline values: CDR1 SGDLS, CDR2 YYNGEE. In DNA form, the CDR3 reads TGTGCCAGCAGCCTATCCGGAGGCGGGGGGGGCAAAGATACGCAGTATTTT. This sequence encodes CASSLSGGGGGKDTQYF.

The chain links TRBV7-9 to TRBJ2-1; no reliable D call. Per the germline V gene, CDR1 is SEHNR and CDR2 is FQNEAQ (reference sequence). Trimming took 5 bases from V and 8 from J, leaving 7 bases between them. The CDR3 sequence is 11 residues long. CDR3 DNA sequence: TGTGCCAGCAGCCCCACGGATGAGCAGTTCTTC. Translation gives CASSPTDEQFF.

This chain connects TRBV27 to TRBJ2-5; possibly TRBD2 for D (6 bases). Trimming removed 2 bases at V and 4 bases at J, with 11 bases between. Germline V lookup: CDR1 MNHEY, CDR2 SMNVEV (reference sequence). The CDR3 is 14 amino acids. CDR3 DNA sequence: TGTGCCAGCAGTTTAGGAGGGTTAGGAGAGACCCAGTACTTC. It translates to CASSLGGLGETQYF.

V usage is TRBV30 and J usage is TRBJ2-3; a weak D match, TRBD2 (6 bases). The CDR3 covers 16 residues. Trimming took 1 base from V and 4 from J, leaving 18 bases between them. Germline CDR1 is GTSNPN and CDR2 is SVGIG (reference sequence). The CDR3 region has the DNA TGTGCCTGGAGTGCCGGAACAGGCGGGGTTCCAGATACGCAGTATTTT. This codes for CAWSAGTGGVPDTQYF. The full variable domain, rest sourced from reference TRBV30 and TRBJ2-3, is SQTIHQWPATLVQPVGSPLSLECTVEGTSNPNLYWYRQAAGRGLQLLFYSVGIGQISSEVPQNLSASRPQDRQFILSSKKLLLSDSGFYLCAWSAGTGGVPDTQYFGPGTRLTVL.

The chain couples TRBV15 to TRBJ1-2; 11 bases match TRBD1. Germline V gene sequence: CDR1 LNHNV, CDR2 YYDKDF (reference sequence). This CDR3 has 16 residues. V lost 5 bases, J lost 4 bases, and 9 bases stayed unmatched. The CDR3 loop reads CATSEDRGRSGYGYTF. CDR3 bases: TGTGCCACCAGCGAGGACAGGGGGCGGTCGGGCTATGGCTACACCTTC.

This sequence joins TRBV5-6 and TRBJ2-1; 10 bases are shared with TRBD2. V was pared by 1 base and J by 0 bases, with 4 bases of the junction left unmatched. CDR1 is SGHDT, CDR2 YYEEEE, per germline. This CDR3 has 17 residues. CDR3 DNA sequence: TGTGCCAGCAGCTTGTTCTCTAGCGGGAGCTCCTACAATGAGCAGTTCTTC. It encodes CASSLFSSGSSYNEQFF.

Here the CDR3 reads CASSLWRDQPQHF. The CDR3 region has the DNA TGTGCCAGCAGTTTATGGAGGGATCAGCCCCAGCATTTT. The gene calls are TRBV27 and TRBJ1-5; the D is unclear. CDR1 is MNHEY, CDR2 SMNVEV, per germline (reference sequence). V lost 1 base and J 5 bases, leaving 6 bases between the germline ends. The CDR3 sequence is 13 residues long.

This rearrangement joins TRBV19 to TRBJ2-7, with 8 bases fitting TRBD1. The germline gives CDR1 LNHDA, CDR2 SQIVND (reference sequence). The CDR3 spans 14 residues. V lost 2 bases, J lost 6 bases, and 6 bases stayed unmatched. The CDR3 protein is CASSIIQGAGEQYF. Here the CDR3 DNA reads TGTGCCAGTAGTATAATCCAGGGGGCGGGCGAGCAGTACTTC.

The V and J genes are TRBV13 and TRBJ2-3; 11 nucleotides match TRBD2. Germline lookup yields CDR1 PRHDT and CDR2 FYEKMQ (reference sequence). J lost 2 bases, V lost 2 bases, and 12 bases had no gene match. This CDR3 is built from 19 residues. In nucleotides, the CDR3 is TGTGCCAGCAGCTTAACAATAAATCTAGCGGGGGGATCCACAGATACGCAGTATTTT. Protein product: CASSLTINLAGGSTDTQYF.

The chain has TRBV6-5 and TRBJ2-1; 11 bases agree with TRBD2. With V trimmed by 4 bases and J by 6 bases, 8 bases remained unmatched. The CDR3 runs 16 residues. CDR1 MNHEY and CDR2 SVGAGI come from the germline V gene. The CDR3 DNA reads as TGTGCCAGCAGTTCCCCTACTAGCGGGAGACGCAATGAGCAGTTCTTC. It specifies CASSSPTSGRRNEQFF.

The rearrangement links TRBV19 to TRBJ1-1; D is undetermined. Germline V gene data show CDR1 as LNHDA and CDR2 as SQIVND (reference sequence). The CDR3 length is 18 residues. Trimming shortened V by 1 base and J by 0 bases, and 18 bases separated the two germline ends. The CDR3 DNA is TGTGCCAGTAGTATAGGAAGTGAGGGATTAGCTATGAACACTGAAGCTTTCTTT. Translation gives CASSIGSEGLAMNTEAFF.

The genes are TRBV4-1 and TRBJ2-2; 10 nucleotides align to TRBD1. CDR3 length equals 15 residues. CDR1 and CDR2 from the germline V gene are MGHRA and YSYEKL. V was pared by 3 bases and J by 4 bases, with 2 bases of the junction left unmatched. CDR3 DNA sequence: TGCGCCAGCAGCCACCGGACAGGGGGCACCGGGGAGCTGTTTTTT. It is translated as CASSHRTGGTGELFF.

V and J are TRBV7-9 and TRBJ2-1; 12 nucleotides line up with TRBD2. The trim removed 5 bases at V and 7 bases at J, leaving 6 bases unmatched. This CDR3 has 15 residues. The germline V gene has CDR1 SEHNR and CDR2 FQNEAQ (reference sequence). CDR3 amino acids: CASSPGLAGKNEQFF. The CDR3 nucleotides are TGTGCCAGCAGCCCAGGACTAGCGGGGAAGAATGAGCAGTTCTTC.

This clone was counted once. The J gene is TRBJ2-1, the V gene TRBV28; possible D gene TRBD2, 5 bases. This CDR3 comprises 12 residues. The ends were cut back, 9 bases at V and 5 bases at J, with 11 bases in the middle. Germline CDR1 MDHEN, CDR2 SYDVKM. CDR3 bases: TGTGCCAGTGGCTTCGGGGACAATGAGCAGTTCTTC. As protein: CASGFGDNEQFF.

This chain uses TRBV5-1 with TRBJ2-7, with TRBD2 as a possible D gene (5 bases). Trimming took off 0 bases at V and 7 bases at J, with 14 bases between the two ends. This CDR3 region has 14 residues. CDR1 and CDR2 from the germline V gene are SGHRS and YFSETQ. CDR3 in amino acids: CASSLESTRDEQYF. CDR3 in DNA: TGCGCCAGCAGCTTGGAATCCACTAGGGATGAGCAGTACTTC.